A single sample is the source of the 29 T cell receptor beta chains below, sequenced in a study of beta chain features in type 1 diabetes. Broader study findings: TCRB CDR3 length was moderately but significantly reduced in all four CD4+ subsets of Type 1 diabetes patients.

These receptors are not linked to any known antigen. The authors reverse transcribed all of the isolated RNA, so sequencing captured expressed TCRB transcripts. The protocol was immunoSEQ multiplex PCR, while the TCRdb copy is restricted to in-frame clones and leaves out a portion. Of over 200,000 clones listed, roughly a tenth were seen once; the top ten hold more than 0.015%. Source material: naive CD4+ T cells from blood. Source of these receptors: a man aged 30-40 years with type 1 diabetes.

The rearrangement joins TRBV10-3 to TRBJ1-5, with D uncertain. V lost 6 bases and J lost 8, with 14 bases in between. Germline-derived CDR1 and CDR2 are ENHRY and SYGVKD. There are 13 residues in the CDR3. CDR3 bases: TGTGCCATCAGCCCGACCCCACTAAAGCCCCAGCATTTT. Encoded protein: CAISPTPLKPQHF.

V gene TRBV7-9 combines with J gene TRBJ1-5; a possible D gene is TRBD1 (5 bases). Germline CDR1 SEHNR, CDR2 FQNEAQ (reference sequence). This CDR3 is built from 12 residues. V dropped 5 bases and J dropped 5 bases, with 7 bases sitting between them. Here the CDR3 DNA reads TGTGCCAGCAGCAGGGGTGATCAGCCCCAGCATTTT. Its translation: CASSRGDQPQHF.

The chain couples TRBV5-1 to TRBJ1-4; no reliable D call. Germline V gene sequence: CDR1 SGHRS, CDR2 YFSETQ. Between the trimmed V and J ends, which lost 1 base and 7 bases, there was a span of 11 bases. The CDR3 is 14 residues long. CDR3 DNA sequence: TGCGCCAGCAGCTTGTCCGGGGTTGGTGAAAAACTGTTTTTT. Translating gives CASSLSGVGEKLFF.

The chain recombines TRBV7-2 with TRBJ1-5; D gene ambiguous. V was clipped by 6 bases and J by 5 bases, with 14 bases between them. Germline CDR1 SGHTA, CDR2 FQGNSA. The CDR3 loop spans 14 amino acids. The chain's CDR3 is CASRGGSNHQPQHF. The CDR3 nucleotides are TGTGCCAGCAGAGGAGGCAGTAATCATCAGCCCCAGCATTTT.

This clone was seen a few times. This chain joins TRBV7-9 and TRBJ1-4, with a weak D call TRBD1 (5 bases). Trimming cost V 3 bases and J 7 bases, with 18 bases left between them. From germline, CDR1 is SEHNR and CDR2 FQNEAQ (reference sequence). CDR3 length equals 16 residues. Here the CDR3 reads CASSFYGRAGGEKLFF. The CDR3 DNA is TGTGCCAGCAGCTTTTACGGAAGGGCCGGGGGTGAAAAACTGTTTTTT.

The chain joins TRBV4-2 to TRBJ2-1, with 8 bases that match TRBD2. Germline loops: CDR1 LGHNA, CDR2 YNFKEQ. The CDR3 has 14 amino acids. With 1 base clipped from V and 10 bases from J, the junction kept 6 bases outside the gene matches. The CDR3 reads CASSQAGGAREQFF. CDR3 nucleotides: TGTGCCAGCAGCCAAGCGGGGGGGGCCCGCGAGCAGTTCTTC.

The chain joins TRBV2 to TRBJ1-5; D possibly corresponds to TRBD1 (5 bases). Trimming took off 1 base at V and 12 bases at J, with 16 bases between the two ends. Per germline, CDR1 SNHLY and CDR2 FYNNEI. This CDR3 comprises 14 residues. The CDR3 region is CASSEGSFGGDQHF. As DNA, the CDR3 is TGTGCCAGCAGTGAAGGGTCCTTCGGGGGGGACCAGCATTTT.

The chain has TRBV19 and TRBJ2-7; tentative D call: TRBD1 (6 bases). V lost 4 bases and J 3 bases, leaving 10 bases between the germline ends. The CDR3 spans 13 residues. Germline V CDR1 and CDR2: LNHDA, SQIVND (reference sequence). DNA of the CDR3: TGTGCCAGTAGTAGGGACAATTTCTACGAGCAGTACTTC. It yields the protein CASSRDNFYEQYF.

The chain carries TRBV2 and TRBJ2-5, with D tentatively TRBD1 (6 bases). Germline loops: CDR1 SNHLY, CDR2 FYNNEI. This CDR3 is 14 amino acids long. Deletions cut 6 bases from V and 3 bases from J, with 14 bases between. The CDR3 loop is CASRDAQGKETQYF. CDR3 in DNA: TGTGCCAGCAGGGACGCACAGGGAAAAGAGACCCAGTACTTC.

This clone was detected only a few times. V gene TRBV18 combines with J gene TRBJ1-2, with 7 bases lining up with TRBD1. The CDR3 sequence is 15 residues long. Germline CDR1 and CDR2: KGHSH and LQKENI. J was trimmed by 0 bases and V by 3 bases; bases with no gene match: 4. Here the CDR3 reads CASSPETGANYGYTF. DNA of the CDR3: TGTGCCAGCTCACCCGAAACAGGGGCTAACTATGGCTACACCTTC. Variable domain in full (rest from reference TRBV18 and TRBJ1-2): NAGVMQNPRHLVRRRGQEARLRCSPMKGHSHVYWYRQLPEEGLKFMVYLQKENIIDESGMPKERFSAEFPKEGPSILRIQQVVRGDSAAYFCASSPETGANYGYTFGSGTRLTVV.

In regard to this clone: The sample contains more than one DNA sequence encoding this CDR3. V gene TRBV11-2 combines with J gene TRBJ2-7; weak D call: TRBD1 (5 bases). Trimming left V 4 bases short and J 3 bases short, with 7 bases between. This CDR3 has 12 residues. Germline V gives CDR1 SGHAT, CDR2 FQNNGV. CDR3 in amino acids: CASSSQGYEQYF. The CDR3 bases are TGTGCCAGCAGCTCCCAGGGCTACGAGCAGTACTTC.

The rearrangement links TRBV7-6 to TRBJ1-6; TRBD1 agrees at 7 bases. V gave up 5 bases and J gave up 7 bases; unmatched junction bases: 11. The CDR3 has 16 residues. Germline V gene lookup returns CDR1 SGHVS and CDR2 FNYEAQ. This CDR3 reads CASSPEGALGNSPLHF. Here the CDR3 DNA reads TGTGCCAGCAGCCCAGAGGGGGCGCTGGGGAATTCACCCCTCCACTTT. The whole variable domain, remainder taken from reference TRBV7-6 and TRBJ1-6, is GAGVSQSPRYKVTKRGQDVALRCDPISGHVSLYWYRQALGQGPEFLTYFNYEAQQDKSGLPNDRFSAERPEGSISTLTIQRTEQRDSAMYRCASSPEGALGNSPLHFGNGTRLTVT.

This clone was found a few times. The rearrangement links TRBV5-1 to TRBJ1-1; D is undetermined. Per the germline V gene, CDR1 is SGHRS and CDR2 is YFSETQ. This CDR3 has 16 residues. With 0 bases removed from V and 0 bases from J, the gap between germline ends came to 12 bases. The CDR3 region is CASSLGVLALNTEAFF. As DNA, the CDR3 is TGCGCCAGCAGCTTGGGGGTTCTAGCCCTGAACACTGAAGCTTTCTTT.

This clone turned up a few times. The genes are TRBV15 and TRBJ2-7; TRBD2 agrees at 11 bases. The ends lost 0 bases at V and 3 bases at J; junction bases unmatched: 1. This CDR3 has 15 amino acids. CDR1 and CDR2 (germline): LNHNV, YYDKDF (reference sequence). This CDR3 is CATSRETSGGYEQYF. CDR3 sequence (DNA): TGTGCCACCAGCAGAGAAACTAGCGGGGGCTACGAGCAGTACTTC. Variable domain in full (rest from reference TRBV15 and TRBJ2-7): DAMVIQNPRYQVTQFGKPVTLSCSQTLNHNVMYWYQQKSSQAPKLLFHYYDKDFNNEADTPDNFQSRRPNTSFCFLDIRSPGLGDTAMYLCATSRETSGGYEQYFGPGTRLTVT.

CDR3 in DNA: TGCAGCGTTGACGGGGGGGCTGAGCAGTTCTTC. Protein: CSVDGGAEQFF. This chain uses TRBV29-1 with TRBJ2-1, with TRBD2 matching 8 bases. Germline CDR1 is SQVTM and CDR2 is ANQGSEA. This CDR3 comprises 11 residues. V trimming: 3 bases; J trimming: 9 bases; junction bases outside the gene matches: 1.

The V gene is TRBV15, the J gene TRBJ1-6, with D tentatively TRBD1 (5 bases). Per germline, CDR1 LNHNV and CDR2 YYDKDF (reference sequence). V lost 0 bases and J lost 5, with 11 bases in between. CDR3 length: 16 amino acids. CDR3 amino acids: CATSRDLPGNNSPLHF. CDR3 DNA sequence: TGTGCCACCAGCAGAGATCTGCCAGGGAATAATTCACCCCTCCACTTT.

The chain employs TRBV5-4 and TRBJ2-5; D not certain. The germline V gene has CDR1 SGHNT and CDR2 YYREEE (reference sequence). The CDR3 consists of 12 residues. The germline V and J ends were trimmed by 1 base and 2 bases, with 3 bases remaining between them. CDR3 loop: CASSLLQETQYF. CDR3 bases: TGTGCCAGCAGCTTGCTACAAGAGACCCAGTACTTC.

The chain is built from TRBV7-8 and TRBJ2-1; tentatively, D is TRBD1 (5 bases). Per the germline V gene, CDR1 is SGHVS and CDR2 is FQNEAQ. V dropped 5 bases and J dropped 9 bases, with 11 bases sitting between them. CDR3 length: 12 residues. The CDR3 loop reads CASSQTRVEQFF. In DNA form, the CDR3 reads TGTGCCAGCAGCCAGACCAGGGTTGAGCAGTTCTTC.

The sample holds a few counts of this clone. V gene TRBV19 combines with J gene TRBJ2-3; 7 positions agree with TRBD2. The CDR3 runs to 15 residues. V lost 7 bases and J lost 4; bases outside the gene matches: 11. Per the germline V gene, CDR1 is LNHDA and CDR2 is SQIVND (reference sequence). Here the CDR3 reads CASTKGLGISDTQYF. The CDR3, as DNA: TGTGCCAGTACTAAAGGACTAGGAATTTCAGATACGCAGTATTTT. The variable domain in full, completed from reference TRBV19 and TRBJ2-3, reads DGGITQSPKYLFRKEGQNVTLSCEQNLNHDAMYWYRQDPGQGLRLIYYSQIVNDFQKGDIAEGYSVSREKKESFPLTVTSAQKNPTAFYLCASTKGLGISDTQYFGPGTRLTVL.

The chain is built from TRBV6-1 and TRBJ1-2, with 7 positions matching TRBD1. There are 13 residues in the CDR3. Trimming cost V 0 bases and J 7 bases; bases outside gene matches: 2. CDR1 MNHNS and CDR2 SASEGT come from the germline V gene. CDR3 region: CASSEAQGGGYTF. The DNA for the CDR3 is TGTGCCAGCAGTGAAGCCCAGGGGGGTGGCTACACCTTC.

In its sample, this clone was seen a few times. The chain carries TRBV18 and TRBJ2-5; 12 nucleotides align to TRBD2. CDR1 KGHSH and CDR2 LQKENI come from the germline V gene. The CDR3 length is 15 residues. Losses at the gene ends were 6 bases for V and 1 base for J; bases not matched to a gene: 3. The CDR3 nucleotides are TGTGCCAGCTCCGCGACTAGCGGGGGCCAAGAGACCCAGTACTTC. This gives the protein CASSATSGGQETQYF. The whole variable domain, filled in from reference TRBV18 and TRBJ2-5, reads NAGVMQNPRHLVRRRGQEARLRCSPMKGHSHVYWYRQLPEEGLKFMVYLQKENIIDESGMPKERFSAEFPKEGPSILRIQQVVRGDSAAYFCASSATSGGQETQYFGPGTRLLVL.

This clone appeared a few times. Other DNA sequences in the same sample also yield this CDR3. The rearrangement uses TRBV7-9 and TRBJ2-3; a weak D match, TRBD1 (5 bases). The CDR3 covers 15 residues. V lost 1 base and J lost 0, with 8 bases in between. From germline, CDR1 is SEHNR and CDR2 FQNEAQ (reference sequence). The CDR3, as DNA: TGTGCCAGCAGCTTAGGACAGACCAGCACAGATACGCAGTATTTT. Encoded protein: CASSLGQTSTDTQYF.

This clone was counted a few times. The CDR3 sequence is CASSPVNTEAFF. CDR3 coding DNA: TGTGCCAGCAGTCCAGTGAACACTGAAGCTTTCTTT. The chain recombines TRBV6-6 with TRBJ1-1; D call uncertain. The CDR3 has 12 amino acids. Trimming left V 5 bases short and J 0 bases short, with 4 bases between. The germline CDR1 and CDR2 sequences are MNHNY and SVGAGI (reference sequence).

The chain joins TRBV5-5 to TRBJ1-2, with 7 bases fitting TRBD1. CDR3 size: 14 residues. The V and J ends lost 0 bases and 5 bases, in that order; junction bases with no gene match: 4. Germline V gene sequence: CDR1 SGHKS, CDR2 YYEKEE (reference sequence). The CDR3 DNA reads TGTGCCAGCAGCTTGGATCAGGGACAGTATGGCTACACCTTC. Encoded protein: CASSLDQGQYGYTF.

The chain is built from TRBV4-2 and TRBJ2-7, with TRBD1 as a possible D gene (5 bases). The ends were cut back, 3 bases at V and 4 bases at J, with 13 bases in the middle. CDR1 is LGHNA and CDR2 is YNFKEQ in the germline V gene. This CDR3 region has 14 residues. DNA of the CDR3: TGTGCCAGCAGCCAGGACCAGGGTGGGTACGAGCAGTACTTC. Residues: CASSQDQGGYEQYF.

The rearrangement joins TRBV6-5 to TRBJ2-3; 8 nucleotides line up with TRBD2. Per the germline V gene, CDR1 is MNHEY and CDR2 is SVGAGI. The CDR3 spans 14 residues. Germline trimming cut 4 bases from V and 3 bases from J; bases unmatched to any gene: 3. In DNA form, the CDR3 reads TGTGCCAGCAGTTTGACTAGCGCGACAGATACGCAGTATTTT. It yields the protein CASSLTSATDTQYF.

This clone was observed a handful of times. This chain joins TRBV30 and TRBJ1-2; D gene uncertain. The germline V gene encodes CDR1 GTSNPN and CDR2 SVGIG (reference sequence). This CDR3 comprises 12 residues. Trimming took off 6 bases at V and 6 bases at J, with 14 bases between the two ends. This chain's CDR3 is CACRWPQDGYTF. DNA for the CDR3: TGTGCCTGTAGGTGGCCTCAGGATGGCTACACCTTC.

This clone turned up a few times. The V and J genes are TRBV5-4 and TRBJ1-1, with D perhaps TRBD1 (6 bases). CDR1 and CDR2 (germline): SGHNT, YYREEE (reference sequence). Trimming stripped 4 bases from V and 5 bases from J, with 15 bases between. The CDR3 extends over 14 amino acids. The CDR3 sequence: CASSVQGTNTEAFF. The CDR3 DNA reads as TGTGCCAGCAGCGTACAGGGTACCAATACTGAAGCTTTCTTT.

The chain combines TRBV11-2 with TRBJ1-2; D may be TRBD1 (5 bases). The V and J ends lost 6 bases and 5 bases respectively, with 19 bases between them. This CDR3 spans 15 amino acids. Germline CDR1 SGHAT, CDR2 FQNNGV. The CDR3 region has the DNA TGTGCCAGCAGTATAAACTCGGGGGGGTGGTATGGCTACACCTTC. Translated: CASSINSGGWYGYTF.